The sequence of this T cell receptor (beta chain) was determined in a study of CD8 T cells in ankylosing spondylitis. TCRdb re-analysed the 5' RACE reads in MiXCR, keeping a single row per CDR3 protein. The repertoire holds 250,000 to 300,000 distinct CDR3 sequences, about a sixth seen once, with under 40% in the top ten. Trimming took off 7 bases at V and 3 bases at J, with 22 bases between the two ends. Germline values: CDR1 SGHAT, CDR2 FQNNGV. The CDR3 is 16 amino acids. Study-wide results and limits: Clones linked to disease were reported to show significant enrichment in matched ankylosing spondylitis synovial fluid.

Comments on this clonotype: Its antigen is as yet unknown.

The chain carries TRBV11-2 and TRBJ2-7; D perhaps matches TRBD2 (6 bases). The TCR sequence derives from a male donor with ankylosing spondylitis or in good health (not recorded which). Sequenced sample: blood, either unsorted or a sorted T cell fraction (not recorded which). The chain's CDR3 is CASTQGEEGRNYEQYF. Here the CDR3 DNA reads TGTGCCAGCACTCAAGGGGAGGAGGGGCGGAACTACGAGCAGTACTTC.